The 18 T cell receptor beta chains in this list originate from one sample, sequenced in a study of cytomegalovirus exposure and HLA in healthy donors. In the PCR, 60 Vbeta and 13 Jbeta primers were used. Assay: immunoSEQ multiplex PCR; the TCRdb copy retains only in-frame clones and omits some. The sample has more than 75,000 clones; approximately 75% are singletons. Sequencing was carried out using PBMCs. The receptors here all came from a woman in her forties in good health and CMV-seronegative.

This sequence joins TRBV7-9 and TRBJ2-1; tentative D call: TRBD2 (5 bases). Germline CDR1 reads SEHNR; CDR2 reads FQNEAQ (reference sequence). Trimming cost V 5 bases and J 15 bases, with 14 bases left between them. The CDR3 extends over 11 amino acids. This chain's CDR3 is CASSQDFPRFF. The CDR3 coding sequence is TGTGCCAGCAGCCAGGACTTCCCACGGTTCTTC.

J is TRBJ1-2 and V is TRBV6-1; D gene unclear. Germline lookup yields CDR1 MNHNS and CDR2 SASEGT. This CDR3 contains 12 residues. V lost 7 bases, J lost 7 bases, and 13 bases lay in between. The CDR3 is CASTPDLRGYTF. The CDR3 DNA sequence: TGTGCCAGCACCCCGGACTTGCGTGGCTACACCTTC.

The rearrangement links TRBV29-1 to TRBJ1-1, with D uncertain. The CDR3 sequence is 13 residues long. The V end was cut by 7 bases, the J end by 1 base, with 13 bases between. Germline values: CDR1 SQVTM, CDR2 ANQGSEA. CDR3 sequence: CSGFEGRNTEAFF. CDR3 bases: TGCAGCGGTTTCGAGGGTCGGAACACTGAAGCTTTCTTT.

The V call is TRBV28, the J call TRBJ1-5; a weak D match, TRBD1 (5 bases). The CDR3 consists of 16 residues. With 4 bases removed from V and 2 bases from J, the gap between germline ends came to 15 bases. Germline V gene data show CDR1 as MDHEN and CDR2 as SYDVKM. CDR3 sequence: CASSSNGGEGNQPQHF. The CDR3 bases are TGTGCCAGCAGTTCAAATGGGGGGGAGGGCAATCAGCCCCAGCATTTT.

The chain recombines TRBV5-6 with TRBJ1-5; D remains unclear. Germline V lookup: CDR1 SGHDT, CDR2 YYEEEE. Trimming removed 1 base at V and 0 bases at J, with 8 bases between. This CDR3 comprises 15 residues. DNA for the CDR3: TGTGCCAGCAGCTTGAGTCCCTATAGCAATCAGCCCCAGCATTTT. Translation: CASSLSPYSNQPQHF. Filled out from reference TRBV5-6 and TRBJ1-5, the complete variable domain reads DAGVTQSPTHLIKTRGQQVTLRCSPKSGHDTVSWYQQALGQGPQFIFQYYEEEERQRGNFPDRFSGHQFPNYSSELNVNALLLGDSALYLCASSLSPYSNQPQHFGDGTRLSIL.

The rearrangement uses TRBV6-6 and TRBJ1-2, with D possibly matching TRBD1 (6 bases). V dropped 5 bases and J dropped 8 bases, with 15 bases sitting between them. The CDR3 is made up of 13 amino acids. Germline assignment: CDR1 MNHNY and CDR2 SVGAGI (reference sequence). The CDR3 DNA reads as TGTGCCAGCAGTGCTGACAGGACGGGGGGCTACACCTTC. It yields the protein CASSADRTGGYTF.

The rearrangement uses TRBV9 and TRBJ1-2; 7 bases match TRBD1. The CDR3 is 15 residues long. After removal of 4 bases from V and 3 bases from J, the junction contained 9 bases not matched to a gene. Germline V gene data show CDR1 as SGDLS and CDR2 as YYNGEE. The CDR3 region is CASSYLGTVHYGYTF. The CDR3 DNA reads TGTGCCAGCAGCTACTTAGGGACAGTCCACTATGGCTACACCTTC.

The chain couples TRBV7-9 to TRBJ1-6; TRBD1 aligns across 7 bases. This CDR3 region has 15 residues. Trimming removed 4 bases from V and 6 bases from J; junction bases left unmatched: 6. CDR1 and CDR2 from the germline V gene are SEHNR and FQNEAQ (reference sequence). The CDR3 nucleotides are TGTGCCAGCAGCTCCCTCGGACAGGTTAATTCACCCCTCCACTTT. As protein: CASSSLGQVNSPLHF.

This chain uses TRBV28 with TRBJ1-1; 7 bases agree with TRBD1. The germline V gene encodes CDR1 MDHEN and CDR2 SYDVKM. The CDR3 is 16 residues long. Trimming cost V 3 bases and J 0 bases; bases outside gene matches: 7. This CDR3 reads CASSLMPGQMNTEAFF. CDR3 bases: TGTGCCAGCAGTTTGATGCCGGGACAGATGAACACTGAAGCTTTCTTT.

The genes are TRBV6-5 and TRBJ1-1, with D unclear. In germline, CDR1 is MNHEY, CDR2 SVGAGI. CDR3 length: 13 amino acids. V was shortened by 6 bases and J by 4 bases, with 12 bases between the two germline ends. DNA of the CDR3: TGTGCCAGCAGCCCGTGGGAGAGCACTGAAGCTTTCTTT. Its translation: CASSPWESTEAFF.

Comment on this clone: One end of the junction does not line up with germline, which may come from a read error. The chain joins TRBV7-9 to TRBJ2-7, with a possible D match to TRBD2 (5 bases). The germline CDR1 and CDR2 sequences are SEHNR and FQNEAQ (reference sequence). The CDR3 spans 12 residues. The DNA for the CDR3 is TGTTCCAGCAGCTTAGCCGGGGAGCAGCAGTACTTC. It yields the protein CSSSLAGEQQYF.

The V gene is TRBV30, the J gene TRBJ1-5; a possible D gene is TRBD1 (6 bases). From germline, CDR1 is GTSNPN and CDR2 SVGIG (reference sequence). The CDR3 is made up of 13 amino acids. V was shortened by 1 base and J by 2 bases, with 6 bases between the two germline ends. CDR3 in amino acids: CAWSAGGNQPQHF. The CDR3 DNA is TGTGCCTGGAGTGCAGGGGGCAATCAGCCCCAGCATTTT.

The CDR3 reads CASSWRTGNEKLFF. The DNA for the CDR3 is TGTGCCAGCAGCTGGAGGACAGGGAATGAAAAACTGTTTTTT. The chain uses TRBV5-6 and TRBJ1-4, with 8 bases fitting TRBD1. J was trimmed by 5 bases and V by 3 bases; bases with no gene match: 3. This CDR3 has 14 residues. Germline CDR1 SGHDT, CDR2 YYEEEE.

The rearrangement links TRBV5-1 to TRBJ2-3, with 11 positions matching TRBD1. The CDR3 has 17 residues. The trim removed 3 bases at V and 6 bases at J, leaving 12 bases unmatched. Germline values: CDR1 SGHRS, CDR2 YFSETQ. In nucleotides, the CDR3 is TGCGCCAGCAGCTCCGCCCGGGACAGGGGGGGTTGGGATACGCAGTATTTT. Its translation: CASSSARDRGGWDTQYF.

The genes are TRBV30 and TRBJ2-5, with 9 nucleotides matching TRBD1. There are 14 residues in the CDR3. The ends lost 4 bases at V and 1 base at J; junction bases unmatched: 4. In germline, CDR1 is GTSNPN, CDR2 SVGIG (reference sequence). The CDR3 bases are TGTGCCTGGATTGAACAGGGGGCCCAAGAGACCCAGTACTTC. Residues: CAWIEQGAQETQYF.

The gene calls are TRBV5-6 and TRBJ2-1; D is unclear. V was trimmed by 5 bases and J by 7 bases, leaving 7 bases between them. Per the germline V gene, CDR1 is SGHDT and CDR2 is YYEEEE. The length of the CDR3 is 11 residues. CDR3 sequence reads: CASSSPNEQFF. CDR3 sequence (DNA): TGTGCCAGCAGTTCCCCTAATGAGCAGTTCTTC. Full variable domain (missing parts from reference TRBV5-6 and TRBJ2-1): DAGVTQSPTHLIKTRGQQVTLRCSPKSGHDTVSWYQQALGQGPQFIFQYYEEEERQRGNFPDRFSGHQFPNYSSELNVNALLLGDSALYLCASSSPNEQFFGPGTRLTVL.

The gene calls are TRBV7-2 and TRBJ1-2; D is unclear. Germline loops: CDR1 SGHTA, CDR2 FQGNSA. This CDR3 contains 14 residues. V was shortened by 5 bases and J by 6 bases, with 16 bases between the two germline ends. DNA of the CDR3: TGTGCCAGCAGCCCCCCGGCGGGTCGGGATGGCTACACCTTC. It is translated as CASSPPAGRDGYTF.

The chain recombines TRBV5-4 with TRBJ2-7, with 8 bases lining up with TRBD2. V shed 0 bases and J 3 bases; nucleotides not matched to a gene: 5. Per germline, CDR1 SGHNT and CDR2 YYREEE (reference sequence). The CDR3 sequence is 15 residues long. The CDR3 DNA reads TGTGCCAGCAGCTTGGAACTAGCGGAAGACTACGAGCAGTACTTC. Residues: CASSLELAEDYEQYF.